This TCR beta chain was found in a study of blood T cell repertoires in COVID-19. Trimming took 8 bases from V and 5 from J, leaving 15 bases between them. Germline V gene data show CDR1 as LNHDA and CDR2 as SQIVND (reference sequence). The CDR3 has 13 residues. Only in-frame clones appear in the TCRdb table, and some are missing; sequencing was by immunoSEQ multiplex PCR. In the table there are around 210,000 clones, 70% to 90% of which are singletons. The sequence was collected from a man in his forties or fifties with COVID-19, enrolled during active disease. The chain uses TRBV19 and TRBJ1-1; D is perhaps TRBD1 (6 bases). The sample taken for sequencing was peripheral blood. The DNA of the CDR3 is TGTGCCAGTGAGACAGGAATGGGAACTGAAGCTTTCTTT. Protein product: CASETGMGTEAFF.